The 21 T cell receptor beta chains below were found in one sample sequenced in a study of T-cell reconstitution after alpha-beta-depleted transplantation in children. Unique molecular identifiers were incorporated when the TCRbeta library was constructed. MiXCR was run by TCRdb on the PCR reads, yielding one entry per CDR3 protein. This table holds 150,000 to 250,000 distinct CDR3 sequences, roughly 14% found once. The sequencing used PBMCs from the stem cell graft donor, collected from the stem cell graft. Receptors originate from a human donor who donated a stem cell graft to a child with acute lymphoblastic leukemia.

This clonotype was counted at least ten times. The chain couples TRBV5-1 to TRBJ1-1; D unclear. The V gene lost 0 bases and the J gene lost 0 bases, with 9 bases spanning the gap. The CDR3 is 15 amino acids. Germline CDR1 and CDR2: SGHRS and YFSETQ. The CDR3 loop reads CASSLEGLLNTEAFF. The CDR3 nucleotides read TGCGCCAGCAGCTTGGAGGGTCTGCTGAACACTGAAGCTTTCTTT.

The chain is built from TRBV12-3 or TRBV12-4 and TRBJ2-3, with 13 bases aligning to TRBD2. V lost 4 bases to trimming and J lost 5 bases; unmatched junction nucleotides: 9. This CDR3 region has 17 residues. In DNA, the CDR3 is TGTGCCAGCAGTTCGCCCCGACTAGCGGGAGGAGAAGATACGCAGTATTTT. It specifies CASSSPRLAGGEDTQYF.

This clonotype was detected many times. The chain is built from TRBV24-1 and TRBJ2-5; 7 nucleotides match TRBD1. The ends lost 3 bases at V and 5 bases at J; junction bases unmatched: 5. CDR3 length: 14 amino acids. Germline CDR1 and CDR2: KGHDR and SFDVKD. The chain's CDR3 is CATSDATGIETQYF. In DNA form, the CDR3 reads TGTGCCACCAGTGATGCGACAGGGATCGAGACCCAGTACTTC.

The V call is TRBV4-1, the J call TRBJ1-2; 7 nucleotides line up with TRBD1. This CDR3 region has 16 residues. Unmatched junction bases numbered 7, after V lost 1 base and J lost 2 bases. Germline CDR1 is MGHRA and CDR2 is YSYEKL. CDR3 nucleotide sequence: TGCGCCAGCAGCCAAGCCCCAGGGGGATCCAACTATGGCTACACCTTC. Protein product: CASSQAPGGSNYGYTF.

This clonotype was observed at least ten times. The rearrangement joins TRBV20-1 to TRBJ2-7; 9 nucleotides agree with TRBD1. CDR1 DFQATT and CDR2 SNEGSKA come from the germline V gene (reference sequence). CDR3 length: 14 residues. The ends lost 6 bases at V and 5 bases at J; junction bases unmatched: 11. The CDR3 is CSATTGDRVDEQYF. The CDR3 DNA reads as TGCAGTGCAACCACAGGGGACAGGGTGGACGAGCAGTACTTC.

This clonotype was seen many times. The V and J genes are TRBV11-2 and TRBJ1-1; TRBD1 is a possible D gene (5 bases). The V and J ends lost 2 bases and 3 bases respectively, with 13 bases between them. Germline lookup yields CDR1 SGHAT and CDR2 FQNNGV. There are 15 residues in the CDR3. CDR3 region: CASSLRAGWDTEAFF. The CDR3 coding sequence is TGTGCCAGCAGCTTACGGGCAGGGTGGGACACTGAAGCTTTCTTT.

V gene TRBV4-1 combines with J gene TRBJ1-1; 9 bases are shared with TRBD1. Germline-derived CDR1 and CDR2 are MGHRA and YSYEKL. The CDR3 spans 15 residues. V trimming: 4 bases; J trimming: 4 bases; junction bases outside the gene matches: 7. DNA for the CDR3: TGCGCCAGCAGCCGCCGGGACAGGGAGGTCACTGAAGCTTTCTTT. Its translation: CASSRRDREVTEAFF.

This clonotype has a count of ten or more. V usage is TRBV12-3 or TRBV12-4 and J usage is TRBJ2-1; a possible D gene is TRBD2 (5 bases). The CDR3 runs to 14 residues. V lost 2 bases to trimming and J lost 8 bases, with 13 bases between them. CDR3 sequence: CASSLSRVSDEQFF. The CDR3 coding sequence is TGTGCCAGCAGTTTATCAAGGGTTAGCGATGAGCAGTTCTTC.

This clonotype has just a few counts. The V and J genes are TRBV11-2 and TRBJ2-1, with 8 bases that match TRBD2. This CDR3 has 14 residues. V was clipped by 1 base and J by 9 bases; unmatched bases: 5. Per germline, CDR1 SGHAT and CDR2 FQNNGV. The CDR3 region is CASSLGAGVLEQFF. The CDR3 DNA reads TGTGCCAGCAGCTTAGGAGCGGGAGTCCTTGAGCAGTTCTTC.

In its sample, this clonotype was seen many times. V gene TRBV5-1 combines with J gene TRBJ2-5; D is undetermined. Trimming stripped 0 bases from V and 5 bases from J, with 5 bases between. Germline lookup yields CDR1 SGHRS and CDR2 YFSETQ. This CDR3 has 12 residues. The CDR3 reads CASSLALETQYF. The CDR3 DNA reads as TGCGCCAGCAGCTTGGCCCTGGAGACCCAGTACTTC.

The chain uses TRBV19 and TRBJ2-1; D may be TRBD2 (5 bases). The V gene lost 4 bases and the J gene lost 2 bases, with 15 bases spanning the gap. Germline CDR1 LNHDA, CDR2 SQIVND (reference sequence). The CDR3 length is 16 residues. The CDR3, as DNA: TGTGCCAGTAGTAGCCCTCTAGCTGTGACCTACAATGAGCAGTTCTTC. Protein: CASSSPLAVTYNEQFF.

Ten or more counts support this clonotype. The chain employs TRBV29-1 and TRBJ2-5; the D is unclear. This CDR3 is 15 amino acids long. The germline V and J ends were trimmed by 3 bases and 4 bases, with 18 bases remaining between them. Germline CDR1 is SQVTM and CDR2 is ANQGSEA. The CDR3 loop reads CSVEKARPRGETQYF. Here the CDR3 DNA reads TGCAGCGTTGAGAAGGCCCGGCCCCGTGGAGAGACCCAGTACTTC.

V and J are TRBV12-3 or TRBV12-4 and TRBJ2-1, with 9 bases lining up with TRBD2. The CDR3 runs to 11 residues. The V gene end was trimmed by 3 bases and the J gene end by 15 bases; junction bases not matched to a gene: 3. The CDR3 reads CASSLAGGLFF. CDR3 nucleotides: TGTGCCAGCAGTTTGGCGGGAGGGCTGTTCTTC.

The chain has TRBV5-6 and TRBJ1-4; a possible D gene is TRBD1 (5 bases). Trimming left V 0 bases short and J 5 bases short, with 20 bases between. The germline CDR1 and CDR2 sequences are SGHDT and YYEEEE. The CDR3 length is 18 residues. CDR3 sequence reads: CASSLDFYRGPRNEKLFF. CDR3 nucleotides: TGTGCCAGCAGCTTGGATTTTTACCGGGGCCCTCGAAATGAAAAACTGTTTTTT.

This clonotype was seen only a few times. The V gene is TRBV5-1, the J gene TRBJ2-7; 7 positions match TRBD1. Germline V gene data show CDR1 as SGHRS and CDR2 as YFSETQ. The trim removed 5 bases at V and 2 bases at J, leaving 16 bases unmatched. The CDR3 covers 17 residues. The CDR3 DNA reads as TGCGCCAGCAGTAAAGGACAGGACGGTGGGGACGCCTACGAGCAGTACTTC. Encoded protein: CASSKGQDGGDAYEQYF.

This clonotype was counted ten times or more. The V call is TRBV3-1, the J call TRBJ2-1; 8 bases fit TRBD2. Losses at the gene ends were 1 base for V and 12 bases for J; bases not matched to a gene: 20. The CDR3 is 18 residues long. CDR1 is LGHDT, CDR2 YNNKEL, per germline (reference sequence). CDR3 bases: TGTGCCAGCAGCCAAGGTTCACTAGCGGTATTTTCAACTGAAGGGCAGTTCTTC. Its protein is CASSQGSLAVFSTEGQFF.

This clonotype was detected ten times or more. V and J are TRBV5-1 and TRBJ2-7; 9 nucleotides agree with TRBD1. Unmatched junction bases numbered 2, after V lost 0 bases and J lost 4 bases. From germline, CDR1 is SGHRS and CDR2 YFSETQ. This CDR3 is built from 14 residues. The CDR3 bases are TGCGCCAGCAGCTTGGCCGGGACAGGGTACGAGCAGTACTTC. This translates into CASSLAGTGYEQYF.

This chain joins TRBV30 and TRBJ1-5, with D maybe TRBD1 (5 bases). This CDR3 spans 14 amino acids. Germline CDR1 is GTSNPN and CDR2 is SVGIG (reference sequence). The ends were cut back, 2 bases at V and 2 bases at J, with 10 bases in the middle. The CDR3 DNA follows: TGTGCCTGGAGTTTGGGGGGTGGCAATCAGCCCCAGCATTTT. Amino acids: CAWSLGGGNQPQHF.

This clonotype was recorded many times. This chain uses TRBV7-9 with TRBJ1-5, with no clear D. The CDR3 covers 13 residues. Deletions cut 5 bases from V and 4 bases from J, with 9 bases between. Germline CDR1 and CDR2: SEHNR and FQNEAQ (reference sequence). The DNA of the CDR3 is TGTGCCAGCAGCATTGACGGGAATCAGCCCCAGCATTTT. Protein product: CASSIDGNQPQHF.

V usage is TRBV19 and J usage is TRBJ2-2; D not resolved. The CDR3 totals 13 residues. The germline CDR1 and CDR2 sequences are LNHDA and SQIVND (reference sequence). Between the trimmed V and J ends, which lost 5 bases and 6 bases, there was a span of 10 bases. In DNA form, the CDR3 reads TGTGCCAGTAGTGCCACAGTGGCCGGGGAGCTGTTTTTT. Amino acids: CASSATVAGELFF.

This clonotype was seen at least ten times. The chain couples TRBV5-6 to TRBJ2-5; TRBD2 agrees at 9 bases. Germline assignment: CDR1 SGHDT and CDR2 YYEEEE. V shed 0 bases, J shed 5 bases, and the junction held 11 bases outside the gene matches. This CDR3 comprises 17 residues. CDR3 loop: CASSLAWREGRKETQYF. Here the CDR3 DNA reads TGTGCCAGCAGCTTGGCTTGGCGGGAGGGCAGAAAGGAGACCCAGTACTTC. The whole variable domain, remainder taken from reference TRBV5-6 and TRBJ2-5, is DAGVTQSPTHLIKTRGQQVTLRCSPKSGHDTVSWYQQALGQGPQFIFQYYEEEERQRGNFPDRFSGHQFPNYSSELNVNALLLGDSALYLCASSLAWREGRKETQYFGPGTRLLVL.